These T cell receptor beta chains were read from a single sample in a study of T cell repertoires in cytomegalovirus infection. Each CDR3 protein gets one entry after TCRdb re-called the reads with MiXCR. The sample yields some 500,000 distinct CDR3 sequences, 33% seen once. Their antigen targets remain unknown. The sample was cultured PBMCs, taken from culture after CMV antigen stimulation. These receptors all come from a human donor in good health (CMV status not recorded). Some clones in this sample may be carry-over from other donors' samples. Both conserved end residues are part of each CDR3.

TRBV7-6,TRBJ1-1,CASSLGGTASSTEAFF
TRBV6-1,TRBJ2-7,CASSFHGTGVYEQYF
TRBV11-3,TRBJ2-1,CASSPRQAPEQFF
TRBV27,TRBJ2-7,CASSLRPAASEQYF
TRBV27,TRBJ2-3,CASGDRGSTDTQYF
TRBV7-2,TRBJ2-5,CASSSLGRARLQETQYF
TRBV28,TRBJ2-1,CASRTYNEQFF
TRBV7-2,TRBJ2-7,CASSVDSGLSYEQYF
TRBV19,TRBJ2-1,CASGLLTGSSSYNEQFF
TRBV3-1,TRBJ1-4,CASSLTGGSNEKLFF
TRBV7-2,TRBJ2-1,CASSLRDRQVNEQFF
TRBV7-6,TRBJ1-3,CASSPRVGGNTIYF
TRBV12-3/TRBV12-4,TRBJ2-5,CASSQEMAEETQYF
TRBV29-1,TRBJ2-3,CSVEGQGAKVLDTQYF
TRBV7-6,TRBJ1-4,CASSYTAGGLNEKLFF
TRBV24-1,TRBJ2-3,CATSEGTLSSTDTQYF
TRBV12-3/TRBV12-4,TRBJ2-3,CAITSGSTDTQYF
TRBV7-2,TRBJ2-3,CASSPRTSGSLDTQYF
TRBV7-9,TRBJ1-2,CASRPDGGPYGYTF
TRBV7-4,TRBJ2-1,CASSFRASYNEQFF
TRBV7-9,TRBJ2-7,CASSDNTGSNEQYF
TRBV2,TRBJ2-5,CASSEETQYF
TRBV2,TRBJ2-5,CASSVNALGETQYF
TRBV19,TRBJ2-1,CASSRATGGIYNEQFF
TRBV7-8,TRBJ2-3,CASSPTSGRSDTQYF
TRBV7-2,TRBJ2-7,CASSRTGTTSYEQYF
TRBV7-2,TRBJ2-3,CASSLGTSGSRGTDTQYF
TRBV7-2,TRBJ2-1,CASSSHSGSAGEQFF
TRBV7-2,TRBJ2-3,CASSYPSEDTQYF
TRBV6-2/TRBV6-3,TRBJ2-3,CASSSGVFYTQYF
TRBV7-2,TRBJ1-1,CASSLARGGVTEAFF
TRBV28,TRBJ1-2,CASSSTGVANYGYTF
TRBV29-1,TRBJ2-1,CSVEERLAGANEQFF
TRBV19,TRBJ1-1,CASSPGPLMNTEAFF
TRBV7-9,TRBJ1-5,CASSLGRDENINQPQHF
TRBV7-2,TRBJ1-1,CASSPATEAFF
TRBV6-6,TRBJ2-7,CASSPRTGLAGGSSEQYF
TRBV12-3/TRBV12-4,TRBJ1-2,CASSLKAQVYGYTF
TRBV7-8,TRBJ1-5,CASSILWDRRSNQPQHF
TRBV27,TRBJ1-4,CASSSSGSLVGKLFF
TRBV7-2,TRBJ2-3,CASSRREGADTQYF
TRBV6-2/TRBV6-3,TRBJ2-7,CASISVAPEHHYEQYF
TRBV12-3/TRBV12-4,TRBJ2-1,CASSPNILSSYNEQFF
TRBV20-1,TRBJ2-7,CSAQAGALSYEQYF
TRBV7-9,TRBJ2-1,CASSLTLAGDEQFF
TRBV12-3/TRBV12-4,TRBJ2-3,CASSPRNQDTQYF
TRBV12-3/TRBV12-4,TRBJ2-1,CASKLAGAGEQFF
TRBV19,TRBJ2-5,CASSIEGAAETQYF
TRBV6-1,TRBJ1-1,CASSVFTNTEAFF
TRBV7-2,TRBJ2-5,CASSKFLAGQETQYF
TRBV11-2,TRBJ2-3,CASSLVSSGNTQYF
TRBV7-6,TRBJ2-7,CASSISGSSYEQYF
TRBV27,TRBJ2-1,CASSLRLAERDEQFF
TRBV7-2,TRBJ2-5,CASSPTQTQYF
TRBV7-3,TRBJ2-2,CASSLWTTGELFF
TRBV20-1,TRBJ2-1,CSASWGLSSYNEQFF
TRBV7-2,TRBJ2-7,CASNLARGPENEQYF
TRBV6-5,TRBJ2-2,CASSYRAGELFF
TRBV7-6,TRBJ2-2,CATRPHTGELFF
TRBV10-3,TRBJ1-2,CAISGRDRDGGDYGYTF